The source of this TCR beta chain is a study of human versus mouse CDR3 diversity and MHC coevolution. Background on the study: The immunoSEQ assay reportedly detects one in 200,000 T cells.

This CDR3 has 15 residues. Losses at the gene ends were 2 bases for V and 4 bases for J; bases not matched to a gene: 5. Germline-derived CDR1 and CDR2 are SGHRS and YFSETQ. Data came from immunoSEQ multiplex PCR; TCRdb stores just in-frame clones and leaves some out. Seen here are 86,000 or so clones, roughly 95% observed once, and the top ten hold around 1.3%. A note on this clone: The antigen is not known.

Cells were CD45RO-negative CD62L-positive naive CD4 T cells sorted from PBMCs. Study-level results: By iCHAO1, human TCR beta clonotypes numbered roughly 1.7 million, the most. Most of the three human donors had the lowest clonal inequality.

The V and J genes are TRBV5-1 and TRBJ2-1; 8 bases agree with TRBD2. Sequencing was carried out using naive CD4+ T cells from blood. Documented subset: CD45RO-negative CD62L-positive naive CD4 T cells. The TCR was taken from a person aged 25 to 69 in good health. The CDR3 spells CASSLGTSGYNEQFF. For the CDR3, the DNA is TGCGCCAGCAGCTTAGGTACTAGCGGTTACAATGAGCAGTTCTTC.